A selection of T cell receptor beta chains follows, all from one sample in a study of cytomegalovirus exposure and HLA in healthy donors. The table came from immunoSEQ multiplex PCR; TCRdb's copy has only in-frame clones and leaves some out. The table lists 150,000 to 160,000 clones, 80% to 90% of them singletons, with 20% to 25% in the top ten. The sample taken for sequencing was PBMCs. These receptors originate from a man aged 18 to 29 in good health and CMV-seropositive. Both conserved end residues are part of each CDR3. Fields, in order: V gene, D gene, CDR3 length, J gene, clone size, CDR3 protein, CDR3 DNA. A D gene is named only where the DNA matches it firmly. Some rows have no size entry. The others give once, few or many, or a class for an expanded clone.

>TRBV11-2|TRBD2|15|TRBJ2-2|few
CASSRDYLNTGELFF
TGTGCCAGCAGCCGGGACTACCTAAACACCGGGGAGCTGTTTTTT
>TRBV4-3|TRBD1|14|TRBJ1-1|once
CASSQDEGTGDAFF
TGCGCCAGCAGCCAAGATGAGGGGACAGGGGACGCTTTCTTT
>TRBV6-1|-|15|TRBJ2-7|-
CASSEAGGEGYEQYF
TGTGCCAGCAGTGAAGCGGGAGGTGAGGGCTACGAGCAGTACTTC
>TRBV18|TRBD1|16|TRBJ1-2|many
CASSPIDGQENYGYTF
TGTGCCAGCTCACCTATTGACGGACAGGAGAACTATGGCTACACCTTC
>TRBV4-3|TRBD2|16|TRBJ2-7|-
CASSQTSTSGPPGQYF
TGCGCCAGCAGCCAGACGAGCACTAGCGGCCCCCCCGGGCAGTACTTC
>TRBV6-1|-|12|TRBJ2-1|-
CASSLLNNEQFF
TGTGCCAGCAGTCTACTTAACAATGAGCAGTTCTTC
>TRBV5-1|-|14|TRBJ1-2|-
CASSLWGDNYGYTF
TGCGCCAGCAGCTTATGGGGGGACAACTATGGCTACACCTTC
>TRBV27|TRBD1|15|TRBJ1-2|-
CASSLSVGGGYGYTF
TGTGCCAGCAGTTTATCGGTAGGGGGCGGCTATGGCTACACCTTC
>TRBV27|TRBD2|19|TRBJ2-3|-
CASSLSVASGGARTDTQYF
TGTGCCAGCAGTTTATCGGTTGCTAGCGGGGGGGCTAGGACAGATACGCAGTATTTT
>TRBV18|-|12|TRBJ2-7|-
CASSPDRREQYF
TGTGCCAGCTCACCCGACAGGCGCGAGCAGTACTTC
>TRBV11-1|TRBD1|17|TRBJ2-5|-
CASSRRGQSRRQETQYF
TGTGCCAGCAGCAGAAGGGGACAGAGCAGGCGGCAAGAGACCCAGTACTTC
>TRBV5-6|-|14|TRBJ2-1|-
CASSLGGMNNEQFF
TGTGCCAGCAGCTTAGGGGGAATGAACAATGAGCAGTTCTTC
>TRBV5-1|TRBD1|16|TRBJ2-3|-
CASSLSPQGATDTQYF
TGCGCCAGCAGCTTGTCCCCACAGGGGGCGACAGATACGCAGTATTTT
>TRBV5-1|TRBD2|14|TRBJ2-7|-
CASSEGLVYYEQYF
TGCGCCAGCAGCGAGGGACTAGTCTACTACGAGCAGTACTTC
>TRBV4-1|-|16|TRBJ2-3|-
CASSSRAGVSTDTQYF
TGCGCCAGCAGCTCAAGAGCAGGGGTTAGCACAGATACGCAGTATTTT
>TRBV2|TRBD1|14|TRBJ2-1|-
CASRGDSTYNEQFF
TGTGCCAGCAGGGGGGACAGTACATACAATGAGCAGTTCTTC
>TRBV7-9|-|16|TRBJ2-1|-
CASGSPLIREYNEQFF
TGTGCCAGCGGTTCCCCTCTCATTCGGGAGTACAATGAGCAGTTCTTC
>TRBV5-1|-|16|TRBJ1-3|-
CASSLGARSSGNTIYF
TGCGCCAGCAGCTTGGGGGCCCGCTCCTCTGGAAACACCATATATTTT
>TRBV2|-|14|TRBJ2-7|-
CASSEQGSGYEQYF
TGTGCCAGCAGTGAACAGGGTTCTGGCTACGAGCAGTACTTC
>TRBV5-1|TRBD2|15|TRBJ2-1|-
CASSQAGGTYNEQFF
TGCGCCAGCAGCCAAGCGGGGGGTACCTACAATGAGCAGTTCTTC
>TRBV2|TRBD1|14|TRBJ1-4|-
CASSPTGVWEKLFF
TGTGCCAGCAGTCCGACAGGGGTTTGGGAAAAACTGTTTTTT
>TRBV11-2|-|15|TRBJ1-1|-
CASSLEGGLMTEAFF
TGTGCCAGCAGCTTAGAGGGGGGGTTAATGACTGAAGCTTTCTTT
>TRBV27|TRBD1|14|TRBJ1-6|-
CASSPGQGGSPLHF
TGTGCCAGCAGCCCCGGACAGGGCGGCTCACCCCTCCACTTT
>TRBV29-1|TRBD1|15|TRBJ1-1|-
CSVEDMGQGTTEAFF
TGCAGCGTTGAAGATATGGGACAGGGGACCACTGAAGCTTTCTTT
>TRBV19|-|14|TRBJ1-2|-
CASSILGEGYGYTF
TGTGCCAGTAGTATATTAGGGGAGGGGTATGGCTACACCTTC
>TRBV2|TRBD1|17|TRBJ2-3|few
CASSARQGASRTDTQYF
TGTGCCAGCAGTGCGCGGCAGGGGGCTTCTCGCACAGATACGCAGTATTTT
>TRBV19|-|15|TRBJ1-5|-
CASSGDIRGNQPQHF
TGTGCCAGTAGTGGGGACATTCGGGGCAATCAGCCCCAGCATTTT
>TRBV5-6|TRBD2|16|TRBJ2-1|-
CASSLGGGVPHNEQFF
TGTGCCAGCAGCTTGGGGGGGGGAGTGCCCCACAATGAGCAGTTCTTC
>TRBV6-5|TRBD2|12|TRBJ2-7|-
CATTGAGGGQYF
TGTGCCACCACGGGGGCGGGAGGGGGGCAGTACTTC
>TRBV5-6|TRBD1|15|TRBJ1-2|-
CASSLEDRGKGGYTF
TGTGCCAGCAGCTTGGAGGACAGGGGTAAAGGTGGCTACACCTTC
>TRBV6-1|-|14|TRBJ2-3|-
CASSDPTDTDTQYF
TGTGCCAGCAGTGACCCGACAGACACAGATACGCAGTATTTT
>TRBV7-3|-|15|TRBJ2-3|-
CASSLRGGKTDTQYF
TGTGCCAGCAGCCTCCGCGGGGGCAAGACAGATACGCAGTATTTT
>TRBV11-2|TRBD2|18|TRBJ2-5|-
CASSLTRTSGWASGTQYF
TGTGCCAGCAGCCTCACGCGGACTAGCGGTTGGGCCTCCGGGACCCAGTACTTC
>TRBV11-3|-|15|TRBJ1-4|-
CASSLVAGFNEKLFF
TGTGCCAGCAGCTTGGTCGCGGGGTTTAATGAAAAACTGTTTTTT
>TRBV5-3|-|13|TRBJ2-2|few
CARSLDGGVELFF
TGTGCCAGAAGCTTGGACGGGGGAGTAGAGCTGTTTTTT
>TRBV6-5|-|14|TRBJ1-2|-
CASRASGLNYGYTF
TGTGCCAGCAGAGCCTCGGGACTCAACTATGGCTACACCTTC
>TRBV27|TRBD1|16|TRBJ1-2|-
CASRERGTAANYGYTF
TGTGCCAGCAGGGAGAGAGGGACAGCAGCTAACTATGGCTACACCTTC
>TRBV4-1|-|16|TRBJ2-1|few
CASSQGAVDSNNEQFF
TGCGCCAGCAGCCAAGGGGCAGTGGACAGCAACAATGAGCAGTTCTTC
>TRBV6-1|-|14|TRBJ2-7|once
CASSEGGVNYEQYF
TGTGCCAGCAGTGAAGGGGGCGTTAACTACGAGCAGTACTTC
>TRBV5-1|-|13|TRBJ2-7|-
CASSLSQGGEQYF
TGCGCCAGCAGCTTGAGTCAGGGAGGCGAGCAGTACTTC
>TRBV5-8|TRBD2|16|TRBJ2-7|-
CASRDPLAGVAYEQYF
TGTGCCAGCAGGGACCCCCTAGCGGGGGTAGCCTACGAGCAGTACTTC
>TRBV7-9|TRBD2|16|TRBJ2-7|few
CASSLALAGVTHEQYF
TGTGCCAGCAGCTTAGCGCTGGCGGGAGTCACCCACGAGCAGTACTTC
>TRBV6-5|-|13|TRBJ1-1|-
CASSYGGGTEAFF
TGTGCCAGCAGTTACGGGGGAGGTACTGAAGCTTTCTTT
>TRBV20-1|TRBD1|11|TRBJ1-2|-
CSVEGAYGYTF
TGCAGTGTCGAGGGGGCCTATGGCTACACCTTC
>TRBV2|-|15|TRBJ2-3|-
CASRKDRDSTDTQYF
TGTGCCAGCAGAAAAGACCGGGACTCCACAGATACGCAGTATTTT
>TRBV5-4|-|17|TRBJ2-1|-
CASSLEGKTGFHNEQFF
TGTGCCAGCAGCTTGGAGGGGAAAACAGGGTTCCACAATGAGCAGTTCTTC
>TRBV7-6|-|13|TRBJ1-1|-
CASGTGMNTEAFF
TGTGCCAGCGGAACAGGTATGAACACTGAAGCTTTCTTT
>TRBV7-2|TRBD1|14|TRBJ1-5|-
CASSQDRGLQPQHF
TGTGCCAGCAGCCAGGACAGGGGGCTTCAGCCCCAGCATTTT
>TRBV7-9|-|16|TRBJ1-1|-
CASSLGGPLSDTEAFF
TGTGCCAGCAGCTTAGGAGGGCCGCTTAGCGACACTGAAGCTTTCTTT